The T cell receptor beta chain under discussion was sequenced for a study of CD8 T cells in Susac syndrome. This clonotype was counted a single time. The multiple sclerosis controls comprised treatment-naive patients whose relapsing-remitting disease was stable or active. The authors reverse transcribed roughly 0.5 to 1 ug RNA with random hexamers. Across 54 Vbeta and 13 Jbeta, TCR beta CDR3 was amplified with immunoSEQ multiplex PCR. A single record per CDR3 protein comes from TCRdb applying MiXCR to the immunoSEQ multiplex PCR reads. The sample lists more than 250,000 distinct CDR3 sequences, around 90% occurring once. Trimming cost V 4 bases and J 13 bases, with 12 bases left between them. There are 12 residues in the CDR3. In germline, CDR1 is SGHNT, CDR2 YYREEE (reference sequence).

This clonotype originated in a human donor with multiple sclerosis. Sequenced sample: CD4+ T cells from PBMCs. This sequence joins TRBV5-4 and TRBJ1-6; no clear D. CDR3 residues: CASSLQSLPLHF. In DNA form, the CDR3 reads TGTGCCAGCAGCCTTCAGTCGCTTCCCCTCCACTTT.